Listed below are T cell receptor beta chains from one sample, sequenced in a study of shared T cell receptors in the human thymus. Assay used: immunoSEQ multiplex PCR; TCRdb lists only in-frame clones, some missing. The data hold 540,000 or so clones, with about 80% observed a single time. These data also featured in a second study, about human thymus T cells.

Sequencing was performed on thymocytes. These receptors all come from a boy in the first two years of life with a congenital heart defect. Both conserved end residues are part of each CDR3. Fields, in order: clone size, D gene, J gene, V gene, CDR3 DNA, CDR3 protein. A D gene is named only where the DNA matches it firmly. A row's size may be missing; if present it is once, few, many or a size class.

abundance: once
d_gene: .
j_gene: TRBJ2-2
v_gene: TRBV21-1
CDR3nt: TGTGCCAGCAGCAAACTTCTGGACAGGGAGAAAGCCGGGGAGCTGTTTTTT
CDR3aa: CASSKLLDREKAGELFF

abundance: .
d_gene: .
j_gene: TRBJ2-7
v_gene: TRBV6-5
CDR3nt: TGTGCCAGCAGTTACCGCCCTGGGCCCTACGAGCAGTACTTC
CDR3aa: CASSYRPGPYEQYF

abundance: .
d_gene: TRBD1
j_gene: TRBJ1-5
v_gene: TRBV30
CDR3nt: TGTGCCTGGAGTGTACACGGGACAGGGGACAATCAGCCCCAGCATTTT
CDR3aa: CAWSVHGTGDNQPQHF

abundance: .
d_gene: TRBD2
j_gene: TRBJ2-6
v_gene: TRBV7-2
CDR3nt: TGTGCCAGCAGCCCGGGGGGACCAAGCCCTGGGGCCAACGTCCTGACTTTC
CDR3aa: CASSPGGPSPGANVLTF

abundance: .
d_gene: .
j_gene: TRBJ2-5
v_gene: TRBV5-1
CDR3nt: TGCGCCAGCACCAGTGGGGGGTCGGGGCCAGAGACCCAGTACTTC
CDR3aa: CASTSGGSGPETQYF

abundance: .
d_gene: TRBD2
j_gene: TRBJ2-3
v_gene: TRBV19
CDR3nt: TGTGCCAGTAGTACCCCACCTCGGCGGGAGGACACAGATACGCAGTATTTT
CDR3aa: CASSTPPRREDTDTQYF

abundance: few
d_gene: TRBD1
j_gene: TRBJ2-7
v_gene: TRBV27
CDR3nt: TGTGCCAGCAGTGCAGGACAGGGGGCCAACGAGCAGTACTTC
CDR3aa: CASSAGQGANEQYF

abundance: .
d_gene: TRBD2
j_gene: TRBJ2-7
v_gene: TRBV19
CDR3nt: TGTGCCAGTAGTCCTAGCGGGAGGGTTAGCGAGCAGTACTTC
CDR3aa: CASSPSGRVSEQYF

abundance: .
d_gene: .
j_gene: TRBJ1-2
v_gene: TRBV5-1
CDR3nt: TGCGCCAGCAGTTCACGATACCACGGGGGAGCTAACTATGGCTACACCTTC
CDR3aa: CASSSRYHGGANYGYTF

abundance: .
d_gene: .
j_gene: TRBJ2-7
v_gene: TRBV29-1
CDR3nt: TGCAGCGTTGTGGGGGGAAGACGGGACAGGGGAGGACTAGCGGAATCCTACGAGCAGTACTTC
CDR3aa: CSVVGGRRDRGGLAESYEQYF

abundance: .
d_gene: TRBD2
j_gene: TRBJ2-3
v_gene: TRBV15
CDR3nt: TGTGCCACCACCGTACTAGCGGGAGGGCCGTTCCAAGATACGCAGTATTTT
CDR3aa: CATTVLAGGPFQDTQYF

abundance: .
d_gene: .
j_gene: TRBJ2-2
v_gene: TRBV25-1
CDR3nt: TGTGCCAGCAGTTACGTCCTAGAGGAGAACACCGGGGAGCTGTTTTTT
CDR3aa: CASSYVLEENTGELFF

abundance: .
d_gene: TRBD1
j_gene: TRBJ1-2
v_gene: TRBV11-2
CDR3nt: TGTGCCAGCAGCTTAGATGCAGGGGGCTTTCTAGGCTACACCTTC
CDR3aa: CASSLDAGGFLGYTF

abundance: few
d_gene: .
j_gene: TRBJ2-7
v_gene: TRBV21-1
CDR3nt: TGTGCCAGCACTTCGACAGGGAGCTCCTACGAGCAGTACTTC
CDR3aa: CASTSTGSSYEQYF

abundance: .
d_gene: .
j_gene: TRBJ2-7
v_gene: TRBV5-1
CDR3nt: TGCGCCAGCAGTATGATTCGGGGGAATATCCTCCACGAGCAGTACTTC
CDR3aa: CASSMIRGNILHEQYF

abundance: .
d_gene: .
j_gene: TRBJ2-3
v_gene: TRBV30
CDR3nt: TGTGCCTGGACCCTTGGGCGGGGGCTCACAGATACGCAGTATTTT
CDR3aa: CAWTLGRGLTDTQYF

abundance: few
d_gene: .
j_gene: TRBJ1-5
v_gene: TRBV15
CDR3nt: TGTGCCACCAGCAGAGGACAGGGCAATCAGCCCCAGCATTTT
CDR3aa: CATSRGQGNQPQHF

abundance: .
d_gene: .
j_gene: TRBJ2-1
v_gene: TRBV5-6
CDR3nt: TGTGCCAGCAGCTTCTACAGGGAAGCGGAGAGCTCCTACAATGAGCAGTTCTTC
CDR3aa: CASSFYREAESSYNEQFF

abundance: .
d_gene: .
j_gene: TRBJ2-3
v_gene: TRBV11-3
CDR3nt: TGTGCCAGCAGCTTAATAGTGGGAGAGCCCTTCACAGATACGCAGTATTTT
CDR3aa: CASSLIVGEPFTDTQYF

abundance: few
d_gene: .
j_gene: TRBJ2-3
v_gene: TRBV19
CDR3nt: TGTGCCAGCGTAAGGGGGGAGGGCCGGGGAGATACGCAGTATTTT
CDR3aa: CASVRGEGRGDTQYF

abundance: .
d_gene: TRBD2
j_gene: TRBJ2-7
v_gene: TRBV4-1
CDR3nt: TGCGCCAGCAGCCAAGGACTAGCGGACTACTCCTACGAGCAGTACTTC
CDR3aa: CASSQGLADYSYEQYF

abundance: .
d_gene: TRBD1
j_gene: TRBJ1-2
v_gene: TRBV4-3
CDR3nt: TGCGCCAGCAGCCAAGATAGGGGACAGAACTCCTATGGCTACACCTTC
CDR3aa: CASSQDRGQNSYGYTF

abundance: few
d_gene: .
j_gene: TRBJ1-4
v_gene: TRBV4-3
CDR3nt: TGCGCCAGCAGCCCGGAGGACAGTATTAATGAAAAACTGTTTTTT
CDR3aa: CASSPEDSINEKLFF

abundance: .
d_gene: TRBD2
j_gene: TRBJ2-5
v_gene: TRBV30
CDR3nt: TGTGCCTGGGGCGGGACTAGCTCCGAAGAGACCCAGTACTTC
CDR3aa: CAWGGTSSEETQYF

abundance: .
d_gene: TRBD1
j_gene: TRBJ2-3
v_gene: TRBV28
CDR3nt: TGTGCCAGCAGTTTAGGGGACAGGGGGCCCACAGATACGCAGTATTTT
CDR3aa: CASSLGDRGPTDTQYF

abundance: .
d_gene: .
j_gene: TRBJ2-2
v_gene: TRBV9
CDR3nt: TGTGCCAGCAGCGAGGCCAGGGGCTCGTGCGCCGGGGAGCTGTTTTTT
CDR3aa: CASSEARGSCAGELFF

abundance: once
d_gene: .
j_gene: TRBJ2-7
v_gene: TRBV2
CDR3nt: TGTGCCAGTTCTAAAGGGGGAGCGGCGGGAGTCCACGAGCAGTACTTC
CDR3aa: CASSKGGAAGVHEQYF

abundance: .
d_gene: .
j_gene: TRBJ2-5
v_gene: TRBV6-1
CDR3nt: TGTGCCAGCAGTGTAGGGGTCCAAGAGACCCAGTACTTC
CDR3aa: CASSVGVQETQYF

abundance: few
d_gene: TRBD1
j_gene: TRBJ1-1
v_gene: TRBV27
CDR3nt: TGTGCCAGCAGTTGCCAGGGGGAAAACACTGAAGCTTTCTTT
CDR3aa: CASSCQGENTEAFF

abundance: .
d_gene: TRBD1
j_gene: TRBJ2-4
v_gene: TRBV15
CDR3nt: TGTGCCACCACCAGGGGGACAGGGGGCCGGGGAAACATTCAGTACTTC
CDR3aa: CATTRGTGGRGNIQYF

abundance: .
d_gene: TRBD2
j_gene: TRBJ2-7
v_gene: TRBV30
CDR3nt: TGTGCCTGGACCTCGAGCGGGAGGGCCGGCTACGAGCAGTACTTC
CDR3aa: CAWTSSGRAGYEQYF

abundance: .
d_gene: TRBD2
j_gene: TRBJ2-7
v_gene: TRBV25-1
CDR3nt: TGTGCCAGCAGTGACCCCGGACTAGCGGGAGGCCAGCCCTACGAGCAGTACTTC
CDR3aa: CASSDPGLAGGQPYEQYF

abundance: .
d_gene: .
j_gene: TRBJ1-2
v_gene: TRBV7-2
CDR3nt: TGTGCCAGCCGCCTACAGGGCACCGCGGACTATGGCTACACCTTC
CDR3aa: CASRLQGTADYGYTF

abundance: once
d_gene: TRBD2
j_gene: TRBJ2-7
v_gene: TRBV6-1
CDR3nt: TGTGCCAGCAGTGGCTTTGAAACTAGCGGCAGCTCCTACGAGCAGTACTTC
CDR3aa: CASSGFETSGSSYEQYF

abundance: .
d_gene: .
j_gene: TRBJ2-6
v_gene: TRBV25-1
CDR3nt: TGTGCCAGCAGTTCTAACCCAAGCTCTGGGGCTAACGTCCTGACTTTC
CDR3aa: CASSSNPSSGANVLTF

abundance: .
d_gene: .
j_gene: TRBJ1-1
v_gene: TRBV19
CDR3nt: TGTGCCAGTAGTCTCGGGTCGAGTGAAGCTTTCTTT
CDR3aa: CASSLGSSEAFF

abundance: .
d_gene: .
j_gene: TRBJ2-3
v_gene: TRBV19
CDR3nt: TGTGCCACCACGCAGGGAGGAAGAACTCTTAGCACAGATACGCAGTATTTT
CDR3aa: CATTQGGRTLSTDTQYF

abundance: .
d_gene: TRBD1
j_gene: TRBJ2-6
v_gene: TRBV25-1
CDR3nt: TGTGCCAGCGGGGACAGGAACTTCTCTGGGGCCAACGTCCTGACTTTC
CDR3aa: CASGDRNFSGANVLTF

abundance: .
d_gene: .
j_gene: TRBJ2-5
v_gene: TRBV25-1
CDR3nt: TGTGCCAGCAGTGAATGCAGTCCCACGTCACAAGAGACCCAGTACTTC
CDR3aa: CASSECSPTSQETQYF

abundance: .
d_gene: .
j_gene: TRBJ2-1
v_gene: TRBV11-2
CDR3nt: TGTGCCAGCAGCTTAGTGCGGGGCAGCTCCTACAATGAGCAGTTCTTC
CDR3aa: CASSLVRGSSYNEQFF

abundance: .
d_gene: TRBD1
j_gene: TRBJ2-7
v_gene: TRBV7-9
CDR3nt: TGTGCCAGCAGCTCGGGACAGAAGCAGTACTTC
CDR3aa: CASSSGQKQYF

abundance: .
d_gene: TRBD1
j_gene: TRBJ1-5
v_gene: TRBV19
CDR3nt: TGTGCCAGTAGTATACCGGGACAGGGCCCTCTTCAGCCCCAGCATTTT
CDR3aa: CASSIPGQGPLQPQHF

abundance: .
d_gene: .
j_gene: TRBJ1-1
v_gene: TRBV30
CDR3nt: TGTGCCTGGCTGGCCGGGATTAGGAACACTGAAGCTTTCTTT
CDR3aa: CAWLAGIRNTEAFF

abundance: .
d_gene: TRBD1
j_gene: TRBJ2-1
v_gene: TRBV29-1
CDR3nt: TGCAGCGTTGGGGGGCAGGGACAGGGAAATGGTTCGGGATACAATGAGCAGTTCTTC
CDR3aa: CSVGGQGQGNGSGYNEQFF

abundance: .
d_gene: .
j_gene: TRBJ2-7
v_gene: TRBV7-9
CDR3nt: TGTGCCAGCAGCCCCGCTAGGGACTGCTACGAGCAGTACTTC
CDR3aa: CASSPARDCYEQYF

abundance: .
d_gene: .
j_gene: TRBJ1-2
v_gene: TRBV9
CDR3nt: TGTGCCAGCAGCGTAGAGGTCGGCAGAGGGGGTCTGACCTTC
CDR3aa: CASSVEVGRGGLTF

abundance: .
d_gene: .
j_gene: TRBJ1-3
v_gene: TRBV28
CDR3nt: TGTGCCAGCAGTCCCCGGACAGAGACAAGAGGAAACACCATATATTTT
CDR3aa: CASSPRTETRGNTIYF

abundance: once
d_gene: TRBD1
j_gene: TRBJ1-2
v_gene: TRBV30
CDR3nt: TGTGCCTGGAGTGGGACAGGGGATAGTCGGGGCTACACCTTC
CDR3aa: CAWSGTGDSRGYTF

abundance: few
d_gene: TRBD1
j_gene: TRBJ2-4
v_gene: TRBV19
CDR3nt: TGTGCCAGTAGTATTATCCGGACAGGGGAGGTGGAAAACATTCAGTACTTC
CDR3aa: CASSIIRTGEVENIQYF

abundance: .
d_gene: TRBD1
j_gene: TRBJ1-2
v_gene: TRBV7-9
CDR3nt: TGTGCCAGCAGCTTATGGGACAGGGTTAGGGACTATGGCTACACCTTC
CDR3aa: CASSLWDRVRDYGYTF

abundance: .
d_gene: .
j_gene: TRBJ2-7
v_gene: TRBV7-9
CDR3nt: TGTGCCAGCAGTCCCGGGGAGGGGGTGTCCCACGAGCAGTACTTC
CDR3aa: CASSPGEGVSHEQYF

abundance: few
d_gene: .
j_gene: TRBJ1-1
v_gene: TRBV7-6
CDR3nt: TGTGCCAGCAGCTATGATCTACCAGAGGCGAACACTGAAGCTTTCTTT
CDR3aa: CASSYDLPEANTEAFF

abundance: few
d_gene: TRBD2
j_gene: TRBJ2-7
v_gene: TRBV4-3
CDR3nt: TGCGCCAGCAGCCCCACATTAGCGGGAGACTACGAGCAGTACTTC
CDR3aa: CASSPTLAGDYEQYF

abundance: .
d_gene: TRBD2
j_gene: TRBJ2-5
v_gene: TRBV2
CDR3nt: TGTGCCAGAGACCAGGCCGGGACTAGTTTGGCACAAGAGACCCAGTACTTC
CDR3aa: CARDQAGTSLAQETQYF